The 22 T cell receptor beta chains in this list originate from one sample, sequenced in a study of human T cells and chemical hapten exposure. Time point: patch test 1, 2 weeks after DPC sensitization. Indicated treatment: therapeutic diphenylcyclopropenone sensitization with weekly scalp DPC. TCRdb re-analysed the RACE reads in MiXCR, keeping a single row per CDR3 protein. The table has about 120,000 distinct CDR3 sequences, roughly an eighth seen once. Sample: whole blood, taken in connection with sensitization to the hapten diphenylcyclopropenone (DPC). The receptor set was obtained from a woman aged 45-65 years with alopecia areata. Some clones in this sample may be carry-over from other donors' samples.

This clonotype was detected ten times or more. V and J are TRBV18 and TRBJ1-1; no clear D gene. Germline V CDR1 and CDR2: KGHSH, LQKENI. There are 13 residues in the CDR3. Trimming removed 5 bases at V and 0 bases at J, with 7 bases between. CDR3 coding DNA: TGTGCCAGCTCAGGCGGGCTGAACACTGAAGCTTTCTTT. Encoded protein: CASSGGLNTEAFF.

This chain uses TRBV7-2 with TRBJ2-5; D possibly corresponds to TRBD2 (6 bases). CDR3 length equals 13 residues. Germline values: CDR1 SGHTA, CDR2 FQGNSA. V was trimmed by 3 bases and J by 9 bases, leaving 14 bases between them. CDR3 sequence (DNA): TGTGCCAGCAGCTTCAATCCGAGGGAGGCCCAGTACTTC. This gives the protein CASSFNPREAQYF.

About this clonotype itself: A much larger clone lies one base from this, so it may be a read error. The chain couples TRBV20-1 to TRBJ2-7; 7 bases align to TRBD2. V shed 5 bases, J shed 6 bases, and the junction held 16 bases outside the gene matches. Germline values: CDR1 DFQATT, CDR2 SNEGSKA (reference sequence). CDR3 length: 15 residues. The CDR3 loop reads CSAPRTGGRRGEQYF. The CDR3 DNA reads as TGCAGTGCTCCCCGGACTGGCGGGAGACGGGGCGAGCAGTACTTC.

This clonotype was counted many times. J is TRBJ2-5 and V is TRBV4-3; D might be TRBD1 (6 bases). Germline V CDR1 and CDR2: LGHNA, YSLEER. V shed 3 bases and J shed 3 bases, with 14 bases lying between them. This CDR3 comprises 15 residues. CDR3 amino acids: CASSQALAGEETQYF. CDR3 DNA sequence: TGCGCCAGCAGCCAGGCTCTTGCAGGGGAAGAGACCCAGTACTTC.

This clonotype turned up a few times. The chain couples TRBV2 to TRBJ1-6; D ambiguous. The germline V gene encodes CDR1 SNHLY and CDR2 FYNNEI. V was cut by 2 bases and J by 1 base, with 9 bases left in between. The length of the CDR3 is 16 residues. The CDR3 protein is CASSEMEGSYNSPLHF. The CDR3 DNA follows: TGTGCCAGCAGTGAAATGGAGGGATCCTATAATTCACCCCTCCACTTT. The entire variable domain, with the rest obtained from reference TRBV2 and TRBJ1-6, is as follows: EPEVTQTPSHQVTQMGQEVILRCVPISNHLYFYWYRQILGQKVEFLVSFYNNEISEKSEIFDDQFSVERPDGSNFTLKIRSTKLEDSAMYFCASSEMEGSYNSPLHFGNGTRLTVT.

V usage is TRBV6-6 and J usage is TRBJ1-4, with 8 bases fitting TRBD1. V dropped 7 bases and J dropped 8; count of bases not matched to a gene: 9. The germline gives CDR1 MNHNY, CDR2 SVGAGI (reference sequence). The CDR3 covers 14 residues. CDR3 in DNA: TGTGCCAGCACTTTGGACAGGGTCGACGAAAAACTGTTTTTT. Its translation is CASTLDRVDEKLFF.

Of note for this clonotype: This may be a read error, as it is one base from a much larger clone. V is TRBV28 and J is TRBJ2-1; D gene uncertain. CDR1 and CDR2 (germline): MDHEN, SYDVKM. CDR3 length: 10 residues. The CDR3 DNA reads TGTGCCAGCAGTCGTTATGAGCAGATCTTC. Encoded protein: CASSRYEQIF.

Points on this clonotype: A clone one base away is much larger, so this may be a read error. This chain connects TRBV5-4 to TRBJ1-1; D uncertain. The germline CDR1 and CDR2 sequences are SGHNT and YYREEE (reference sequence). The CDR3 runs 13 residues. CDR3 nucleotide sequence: TGTGCCAGCTGCTTCCCCGACGGGACTGAAGCTTTCTTT. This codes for CASCFPDGTEAFF.

CDR3 loop: CASSLGTVDNSPLHF. CDR3 nucleotides: TGTGCCAGTAGTCTAGGGACGGTGGACAATTCACCCCTCCACTTT. J is TRBJ1-6 and V is TRBV19; D possibly corresponds to TRBD1 (5 bases). The germline CDR1 and CDR2 sequences are LNHDA and SQIVND (reference sequence). The CDR3 has 15 residues. Between the trimmed V and J ends, which lost 5 bases and 7 bases, there was a span of 15 bases.

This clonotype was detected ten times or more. CDR3 in DNA: TGCGCCAGCAGCCCAATCTTGGCAGACGGCACCCCGTTCTTC. It specifies CASSPILADGTPFF. The chain combines TRBV4-3 with TRBJ2-1; no reliable D call. This CDR3 has 14 residues. Per the germline V gene, CDR1 is LGHNA and CDR2 is YSLEER. V lost 4 bases, J lost 15 bases, and 22 bases lay in between.

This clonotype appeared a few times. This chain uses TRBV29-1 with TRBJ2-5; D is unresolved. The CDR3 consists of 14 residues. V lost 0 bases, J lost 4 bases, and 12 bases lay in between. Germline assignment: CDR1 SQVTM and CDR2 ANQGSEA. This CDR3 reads CSVEDRATRETQYF. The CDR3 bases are TGCAGCGTTGAAGATCGGGCCACCAGAGAGACCCAGTACTTC.

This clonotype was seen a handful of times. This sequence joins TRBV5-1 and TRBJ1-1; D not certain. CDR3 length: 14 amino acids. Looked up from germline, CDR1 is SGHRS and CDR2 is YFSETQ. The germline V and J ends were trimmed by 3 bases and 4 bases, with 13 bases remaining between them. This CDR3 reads CASSSGLSFTEAFF. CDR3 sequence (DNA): TGCGCCAGCAGCTCGGGATTAAGTTTCACTGAAGCTTTCTTT.

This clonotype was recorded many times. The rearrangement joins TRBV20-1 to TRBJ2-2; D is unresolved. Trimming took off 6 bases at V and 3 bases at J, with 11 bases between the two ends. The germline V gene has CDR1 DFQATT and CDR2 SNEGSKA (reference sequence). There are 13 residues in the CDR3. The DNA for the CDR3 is TGCAGTGCACCGGTCCCGGACACCGGGGAGCTGTTTTTT. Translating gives CSAPVPDTGELFF.

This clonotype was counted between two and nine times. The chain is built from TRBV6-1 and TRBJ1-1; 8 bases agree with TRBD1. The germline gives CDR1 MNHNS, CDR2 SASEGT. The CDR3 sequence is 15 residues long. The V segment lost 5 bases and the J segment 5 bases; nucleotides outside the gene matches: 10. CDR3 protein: CASSPIQGAWTEAFF. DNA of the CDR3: TGTGCCAGCAGTCCAATCCAGGGGGCGTGGACTGAAGCTTTCTTT.

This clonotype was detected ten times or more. DNA for the CDR3: TGCAGTGCTAGAGATCTGGGTTACTATTATAATTCACCCCTCCACTTT. Translating it yields CSARDLGYYYNSPLHF. The chain joins TRBV20-1 to TRBJ1-6; no firm D call. The germline V and J ends were trimmed by 0 bases and 4 bases, with 13 bases remaining between them. The CDR3 runs to 16 residues. CDR1 DFQATT and CDR2 SNEGSKA come from the germline V gene (reference sequence).

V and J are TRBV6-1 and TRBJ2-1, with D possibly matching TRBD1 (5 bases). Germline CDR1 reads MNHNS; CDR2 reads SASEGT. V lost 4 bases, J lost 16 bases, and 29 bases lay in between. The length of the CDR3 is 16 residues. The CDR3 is CASSAPPPGHPPRGFF. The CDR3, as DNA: TGTGCCAGCAGTGCCCCCCCGCCAGGGCACCCACCCAGAGGATTCTTC.

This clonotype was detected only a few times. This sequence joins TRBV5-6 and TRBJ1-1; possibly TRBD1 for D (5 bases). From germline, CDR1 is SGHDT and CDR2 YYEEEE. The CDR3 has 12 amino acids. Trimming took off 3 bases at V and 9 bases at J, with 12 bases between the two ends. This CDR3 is CASSSIRDQAFF. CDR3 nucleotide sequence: TGTGCCAGCAGCTCAATACGGGACCAAGCTTTCTTT.

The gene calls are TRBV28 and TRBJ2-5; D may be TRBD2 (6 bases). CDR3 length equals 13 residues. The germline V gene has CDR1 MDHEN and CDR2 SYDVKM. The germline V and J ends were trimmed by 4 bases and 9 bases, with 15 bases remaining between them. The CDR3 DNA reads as TGTGCCAGCAGTTCCGGGACTCGCGGGCCCCAGTACTTC. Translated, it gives CASSSGTRGPQYF.

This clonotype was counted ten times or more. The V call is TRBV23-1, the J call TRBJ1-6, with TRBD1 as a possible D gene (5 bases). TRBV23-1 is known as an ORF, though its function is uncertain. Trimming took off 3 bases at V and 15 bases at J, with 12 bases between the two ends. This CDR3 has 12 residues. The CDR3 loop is CASSQAEGVLHF. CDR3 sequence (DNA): TGCGCCAGCAGTCAGGCCGAAGGGGTCCTCCACTTT.

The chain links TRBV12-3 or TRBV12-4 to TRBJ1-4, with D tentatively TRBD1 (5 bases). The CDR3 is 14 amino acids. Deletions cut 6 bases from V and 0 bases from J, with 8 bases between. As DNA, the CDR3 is TGTGCCAGCAGCCACAGGACAACTAATGAAAAACTGTTTTTT. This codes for CASSHRTTNEKLFF.

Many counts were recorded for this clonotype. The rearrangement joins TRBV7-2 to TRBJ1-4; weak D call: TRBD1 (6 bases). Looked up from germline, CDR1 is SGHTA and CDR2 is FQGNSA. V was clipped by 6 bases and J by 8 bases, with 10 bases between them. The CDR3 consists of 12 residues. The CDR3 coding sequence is TGTGCCAGCAGACCAACAGGGGAAAAACTGTTTTTT. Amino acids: CASRPTGEKLFF.

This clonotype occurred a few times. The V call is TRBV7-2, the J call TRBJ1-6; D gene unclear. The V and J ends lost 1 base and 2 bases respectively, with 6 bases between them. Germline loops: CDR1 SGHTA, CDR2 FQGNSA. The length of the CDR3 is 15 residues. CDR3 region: CASSLVRPYNSPLHF. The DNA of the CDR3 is TGTGCCAGCAGCTTAGTACGGCCCTATAATTCACCCCTCCACTTT.